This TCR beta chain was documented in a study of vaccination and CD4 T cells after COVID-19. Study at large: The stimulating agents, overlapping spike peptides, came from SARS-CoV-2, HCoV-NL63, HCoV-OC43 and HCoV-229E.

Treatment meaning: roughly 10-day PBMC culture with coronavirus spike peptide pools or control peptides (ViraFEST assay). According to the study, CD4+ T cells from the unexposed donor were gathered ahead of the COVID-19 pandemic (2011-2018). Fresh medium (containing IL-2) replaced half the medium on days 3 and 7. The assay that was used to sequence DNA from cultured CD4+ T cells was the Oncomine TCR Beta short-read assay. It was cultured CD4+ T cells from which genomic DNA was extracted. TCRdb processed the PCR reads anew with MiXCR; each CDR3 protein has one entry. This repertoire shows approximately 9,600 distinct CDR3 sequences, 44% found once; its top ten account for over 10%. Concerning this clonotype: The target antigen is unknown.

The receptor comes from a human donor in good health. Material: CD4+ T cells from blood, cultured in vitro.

The CDR3 loop reads CASSEAGQKFF. In DNA, the CDR3 is TGTGCCAGCAGTGAAGCGGGACAGAAGTTCTTC. The chain joins TRBV6-1 to TRBJ2-1; 7 bases map to TRBD1. With V trimmed by 0 bases and J by 14 bases, 1 base remained unmatched. The CDR3 length is 11 residues. Germline V gene lookup returns CDR1 MNHNS and CDR2 SASEGT.